The 18 T cell receptor beta chains below come from one sample, sequenced in a study of T cell responses to AZD1222 COVID-19 vaccine. TCRdb's copy holds only in-frame clones and misses some; the assay was immunoSEQ multiplex PCR. The sample lists around 58,000 clones, roughly nine tenths seen once, with roughly 15% in the top ten. Here the sequenced sample was peripheral blood, taken 28 days after the second AZD1222 dose. These receptors all stem from an adult who received the AZD1222 COVID-19 vaccine.

The chain links TRBV12-3 or TRBV12-4 to TRBJ2-5; D is unresolved. This CDR3 has 12 residues. The V end was cut by 1 base, the J end by 7 bases, with 7 bases between. CDR3 amino acids: CASSLGAGTQYF. CDR3 coding DNA: TGTGCCAGCAGTTTAGGCGCCGGGACCCAGTACTTC.

The gene calls are TRBV5-8 and TRBJ1-5; D remains unclear. From germline, CDR1 is SGHTS and CDR2 YDEGEE. This CDR3 contains 16 residues. Trimming took 3 bases from V and 3 from J, leaving 16 bases between them. This CDR3 is CASSWEDGRTNQPQHF. CDR3 bases: TGTGCCAGCAGCTGGGAGGATGGCAGGACCAATCAGCCCCAGCATTTT.

The chain recombines TRBV7-2 with TRBJ1-1; no reliable D call. CDR1 SGHTA and CDR2 FQGNSA come from the germline V gene. V dropped 0 bases and J dropped 12 bases, with 14 bases sitting between them. The CDR3 runs to 13 residues. Here the CDR3 DNA reads TGTGCCAGCAGCTTAGCATTTAGATCTGTTACTTTCTTT. Translating it yields CASSLAFRSVTFF.

The genes are TRBV2 and TRBJ1-2; no reliable D call. Germline CDR1 is SNHLY and CDR2 is FYNNEI. This CDR3 region has 13 residues. Deletions cut 2 bases from V and 4 bases from J, with 8 bases between. CDR3 sequence: CASSEFGGYGYTF. In DNA, the CDR3 is TGTGCCAGCAGTGAATTTGGAGGCTATGGCTACACCTTC.

This clone has only one observation. J is TRBJ2-7 and V is TRBV4-2; perhaps D is TRBD1 or TRBD2 (5 bases each). The CDR3 contains 16 residues. Trimming pared 4 bases from V and 0 bases from J, leaving 16 bases between. Germline loops: CDR1 LGHNA, CDR2 YNFKEQ. The CDR3: CASSPNGAGSSYEQYF. The CDR3 nucleotides are TGTGCCAGCAGCCCCAACGGGGCAGGGAGCTCCTACGAGCAGTACTTC.

This clone was recorded a few times. The CDR3 sequence: CASSLPGAVTGNTIYF. The CDR3 nucleotides are TGTGCCAGCAGCTTGCCGGGGGCAGTAACTGGAAACACCATATATTTT. V and J are TRBV5-5 and TRBJ1-3; tentatively, D is TRBD1 (6 bases). This CDR3 region has 16 residues. Per the germline V gene, CDR1 is SGHKS and CDR2 is YYEKEE (reference sequence). Trimming removed 1 base at V and 2 bases at J, with 13 bases between. Full variable domain (missing parts from reference TRBV5-5 and TRBJ1-3): DAGVTQSPTHLIKTRGQQVTLRCSPISGHKSVSWYQQVLGQGPQFIFQYYEKEERGRGNFPDRFSARQFPNYSSELNVNALLLGDSALYLCASSLPGAVTGNTIYFGEGSWLTVV.

V and J are TRBV5-4 and TRBJ2-1, with 15 bases that match TRBD2. The CDR3 is 15 residues long. V dropped 5 bases and J dropped 8; count of bases not matched to a gene: 5. CDR1 is SGHNT, CDR2 YYREEE, per germline (reference sequence). The CDR3 DNA follows: TGTGCCAGCAGACCTGGGACTAGCGGGGGGTATGAGCAGTTCTTC. Translation: CASRPGTSGGYEQFF.

This rearrangement joins TRBV10-3 to TRBJ2-1; 14 nucleotides agree with TRBD2. Germline-derived CDR1 and CDR2 are ENHRY and SYGVKD. The CDR3 consists of 16 residues. Trimming took 6 bases from V and 9 from J; bases not matched to a gene: 10. CDR3 region: CAISQTSGRVDGEQFF. CDR3 coding DNA: TGTGCCATCAGCCAGACTAGCGGGAGGGTTGATGGTGAGCAGTTCTTC.

This clone was picked up a small number of times. The CDR3 sequence is CASSLGGQFQETQYF. The CDR3 coding sequence is TGTGCCAGCAGCTTAGGAGGACAATTCCAAGAGACCCAGTACTTC. The V call is TRBV7-9, the J call TRBJ2-5, with D tentatively TRBD1 (5 bases). Germline values: CDR1 SEHNR, CDR2 FQNEAQ (reference sequence). The CDR3 has 15 amino acids. V lost 1 base and J lost 1, with 10 bases in between.

V usage is TRBV20-1 and J usage is TRBJ2-7; D not resolved. CDR1 is DFQATT, CDR2 SNEGSKA, per germline (reference sequence). V was pared by 2 bases and J by 2 bases, with 4 bases between. This CDR3 is 11 amino acids long. CDR3 amino acids: CSARLAYEQYF. The CDR3 bases are TGCAGTGCTAGATTGGCCTACGAGCAGTACTTC.

The J gene is TRBJ2-1, the V gene TRBV24-1, with 7 positions matching TRBD2. The CDR3 is 19 residues long. V shed 3 bases, J shed 4 bases, and the junction held 17 bases outside the gene matches. CDR1 is KGHDR, CDR2 SFDVKD, per germline. CDR3 coding DNA: TGTGCCACCAGTGATCCGGGGGGACGGGGAAAGAGGGTTTACAATGAGCAGTTCTTC. Its protein product is CATSDPGGRGKRVYNEQFF.

This clone was found a few times. The rearrangement uses TRBV29-1 and TRBJ1-2; the match to TRBD1 covers 7 bases. V shed 4 bases and J 8 bases; nucleotides not matched to a gene: 7. The CDR3 extends over 12 amino acids. CDR1 and CDR2 (germline): SQVTM, ANQGSEA. The CDR3 sequence is CSVGRGNEGYTF. CDR3 DNA sequence: TGCAGCGTTGGCAGGGGGAATGAAGGCTACACCTTC.

The chain carries TRBV27 and TRBJ2-7, with 9 nucleotides matching TRBD2. V was clipped by 5 bases and J by 3 bases; unmatched bases: 11. The CDR3 covers 16 residues. Germline assignment: CDR1 MNHEY and CDR2 SMNVEV (reference sequence). CDR3 bases: TGTGCCAGCAGTCCCCTAGGGCGGGAGGGCCTCTACGAGCAGTACTTC. Translation gives CASSPLGREGLYEQYF.

The rearrangement links TRBV9 to TRBJ1-6; D unresolved. Per the germline V gene, CDR1 is SGDLS and CDR2 is YYNGEE. Trimming shortened V by 4 bases and J by 6 bases, and 11 bases separated the two germline ends. This CDR3 has 14 amino acids. CDR3 nucleotide sequence: TGTGCCAGCAGCCCTTCCATGCCTAATTCACCCCTCCACTTT. The encoded protein is CASSPSMPNSPLHF.

This chain uses TRBV5-1 with TRBJ2-7; 10 bases line up with TRBD2. In germline, CDR1 is SGHRS, CDR2 YFSETQ. The CDR3 has 16 amino acids. The V and J ends lost 0 bases and 6 bases, in that order; junction bases with no gene match: 9. The CDR3 sequence: CASSLARLAGVSEQYF. DNA of the CDR3: TGCGCCAGCAGCTTGGCCCGGCTAGCGGGAGTATCCGAGCAGTACTTC.

The J gene is TRBJ2-1, the V gene TRBV19; 13 bases line up with TRBD2. Germline assignment: CDR1 LNHDA and CDR2 SQIVND (reference sequence). The CDR3 is 16 amino acids. V gave up 6 bases and J gave up 9 bases; unmatched junction bases: 11. The CDR3 bases are TGTGCCAGTAGGACCACTAGCGGGAGGGCCTACGGTGAGCAGTTCTTC. Amino acids: CASRTTSGRAYGEQFF.

This clone was counted a single time. The chain uses TRBV6-1 and TRBJ1-1; D ambiguous. The CDR3 is 13 amino acids. V was clipped by 1 base and J by 1 base, with 4 bases between them. Germline-derived CDR1 and CDR2 are MNHNS and SASEGT. CDR3 residues: CASSEGKNTEAFF. The CDR3 DNA reads TGTGCCAGCAGTGAAGGCAAGAACACTGAAGCTTTCTTT.

The genes are TRBV27 and TRBJ2-3, with TRBD2 matching over 10 bases. Germline CDR1 and CDR2: MNHEY and SMNVEV (reference sequence). The CDR3 runs 16 residues. After removal of 5 bases from V and 5 bases from J, the junction contained 10 bases not matched to a gene. DNA of the CDR3: TGTGCCAGCAGTCCTCGCCTAGCGGGAGTGGGAGATACGCAGTATTTT. Amino acids: CASSPRLAGVGDTQYF.